This T cell receptor beta chain was documented in a study of T cell responses to AZD1222 COVID-19 vaccine. Method: immunoSEQ multiplex PCR; TCRdb's copy keeps in-frame clones and lacks some. The repertoire includes 120,000 to 150,000 clones, roughly 93% of them detected once, and more than 0.85% sits in the top ten. V lost 5 bases to trimming and J lost 1 base; unmatched junction nucleotides: 7. Germline assignment: CDR1 LNHDA and CDR2 SQIVND (reference sequence). The CDR3 is made up of 15 amino acids. Regarding this clone: The identical CDR3 is also encoded by other nucleotide sequences in the sample.

The TCR sequence derives from an adult in good health. The sample in question was peripheral blood, obtained on day 0 of MenACWY control vaccination. This chain joins TRBV19 and TRBJ2-7, with 8 bases matching TRBD1. The CDR3 DNA is TGTGCCAGTAGTGTTACCGGGACAGGTTCCTACGAGCAGTACTTC. The encoded protein is CASSVTGTGSYEQYF.